This TCR beta chain derives from a study of blood T cell repertoires in COVID-19. Study-level information: The study drew acute and convalescent COVID-19 samples from the United States, Italy and Spain.

This CDR3 region has 12 residues. V was shortened by 1 base and J by 8 bases, with 5 bases between the two germline ends. Original processing methods: From reference gene primer amplification, estimates of nucleated cell counts were derived. The method was immunoSEQ multiplex PCR; TCRdb's version includes in-frame clones alone and lacks a portion of them. The V and J calls and clone size were taken over from that table, and D and trimming were inferred from the DNA. The data hold over 20,000 clones, with more than 65% observed a single time. The chain combines TRBV12-3 or TRBV12-4 with TRBJ1-4, with D uncertain. This TCR derives from a human donor in a cohort sampled during active COVID-19. The material sequenced was peripheral blood. CDR3 nucleotides: TGTGCCAGCAGTTTAGGACAAGAAAAACTGTTTTTT. The encoded protein is CASSLGQEKLFF.